These 29 T cell receptor beta chains originate from one sample sequenced in a study of blood T cells in healthy people across ages. Combining a sample-barcoded 5' primer with a J-beta primer mix, a second PCR ran for about 6 to 11 cycles. TCRdb redid the calling of the 5' RACE reads with MiXCR, one entry per CDR3 protein. The data show around 800,000 distinct CDR3 sequences, with roughly 53% seen just once and under 50% held by the top ten. Source material: blood. The receptor set was obtained from an elderly man in good health.

This rearrangement joins TRBV7-2 to TRBJ2-2, with no clear D. With 4 bases removed from V and 4 bases from J, the gap between germline ends came to 19 bases. The CDR3 is 17 amino acids. CDR1 and CDR2 (germline): SGHTA, FQGNSA. The CDR3 is CASSSPGRRSGTGELFF. The CDR3 DNA is TGTGCCAGCAGCTCCCCCGGCAGGCGTTCGGGCACCGGGGAGCTGTTTTTT.

This chain uses TRBV3-1 with TRBJ1-2, with D uncertain. Trimming took 0 bases from V and 7 from J, leaving 12 bases between them. This CDR3 contains 14 residues. Germline-derived CDR1 and CDR2 are LGHDT and YNNKEL (reference sequence). The CDR3 spells CASSQDLSRSGYTF. In DNA, the CDR3 is TGTGCCAGCAGCCAAGATCTCTCCAGGAGTGGCTACACCTTC. Supplemented by reference TRBV3-1 and TRBJ1-2, the full variable domain reads DTAVSQTPKYLVTQMGNDKSIKCEQNLGHDTMYWYKQDSKKFLKIMFSYNNKELIINETVPNRFSPKSPDKAHLNLHINSLELGDSAVYFCASSQDLSRSGYTFGSGTRLTVV.

The V and J genes are TRBV12-3 or TRBV12-4 and TRBJ2-1, with 7 bases aligning to TRBD2. The J call is doubtful: the DNA matches TRBJ2-7 better. The CDR3 extends over 13 amino acids. CDR3 sequence reads: CASSMAGVGEQYF. The CDR3 nucleotides read TGTGCCAGCAGTATGGCGGGGGTGGGCGAGCAGTACTTC.

This clonotype was detected a few times. The chain joins TRBV7-6 to TRBJ2-3, with D perhaps assigned TRBD1 or TRBD2 (5 bases each). V dropped 3 bases and J dropped 2 bases, with 9 bases sitting between them. The CDR3 sequence is 14 residues long. CDR1 is SGHVS, CDR2 FNYEAQ, per germline. CDR3 amino acids: CASSLGPNTDTQYF. As DNA, the CDR3 is TGTGCCAGCAGCTTGGGACCAAACACAGATACGCAGTATTTT.

The V call is TRBV11-1, the J call TRBJ2-1, with 13 bases identical to TRBD2. Germline V gene data show CDR1 as SGHAT and CDR2 as FQDESV (reference sequence). V dropped 6 bases and J dropped 4; count of bases not matched to a gene: 3. This CDR3 has 15 amino acids. DNA of the CDR3: TGTGCCAGCAGTCAGACTAGCGGGGGGTACAATGAGCAGTTCTTC. It translates to CASSQTSGGYNEQFF.

The chain is built from TRBV12-5 and TRBJ2-1; 10 nucleotides align to TRBD1. The better agreement between TRBJ2-7 and the DNA end casts doubt on the J call. The germline CDR1 and CDR2 sequences are LGHNT and FRNRAP. The CDR3 contains 16 residues. CDR3 nucleotide sequence: TGTGCTAGTGGTTTGGACGGGACAGGGGCCTACAATGAGCAGTACTTC. It translates to CASGLDGTGAYNEQYF.

The gene calls are TRBV27 and TRBJ2-1; 10 nucleotides line up with TRBD2. V shed 3 bases and J 15 bases; nucleotides not matched to a gene: 14. The germline V gene has CDR1 MNHEY and CDR2 SMNVEV (reference sequence). CDR3 size: 15 residues. The CDR3: CASSFYGTSESRRFF. CDR3 nucleotide sequence: TGTGCCAGCAGTTTCTACGGGACTAGCGAATCTCGACGGTTCTTC.

The table lists this clonotype with a few counts. V gene TRBV6-6 combines with J gene TRBJ2-7, with TRBD1 identical over 8 bases. CDR3 size: 16 residues. The V and J ends lost 8 bases and 5 bases, in that order; junction bases with no gene match: 17. Germline-derived CDR1 and CDR2 are MNHNY and SVGAGI (reference sequence). DNA for the CDR3: TGTGCCAGCCGAGATTCGACAGGGGATCGAAAGAACGAGCAGTACTTC. Amino acid sequence: CASRDSTGDRKNEQYF.

This clonotype was counted a few times. This sequence joins TRBV15 and TRBJ2-3, with 8 bases fitting TRBD2. Germline lookup yields CDR1 LNHNV and CDR2 YYDKDF (reference sequence). The CDR3 runs 16 residues. With V trimmed by 6 bases and J by 3 bases, 11 bases remained unmatched. The CDR3 DNA sequence: TGTGCCACCAGTTCTGGACTAGCCGGAATGACAGATACGCAGTATTTT. Amino acid sequence: CATSSGLAGMTDTQYF.

This clonotype was detected only a few times. The chain combines TRBV24-1 with TRBJ2-1, with 14 bases aligning to TRBD2. The CDR3 is 17 residues long. J gave up 4 bases and V 3 bases, and 4 bases lay outside the gene matches. From germline, CDR1 is KGHDR and CDR2 SFDVKD. In DNA, the CDR3 is TGTGCCACCAGTGATCGGACTAGCGGGAGGCTATACAATGAGCAGTTCTTC. Protein product: CATSDRTSGRLYNEQFF.

The V gene is TRBV12-3 or TRBV12-4, the J gene TRBJ1-6, with 7 bases identical to TRBD1. V shed 5 bases and J 4 bases; nucleotides not matched to a gene: 8. The CDR3 runs 16 residues. CDR3 DNA: TGTGCCAGCAGTCAACAGGGGAAGGGGTATAATTCACCCCTCCACTTT. Its translation is CASSQQGKGYNSPLHF.

This chain uses TRBV10-3 with TRBJ2-7, with 13 nucleotides matching TRBD2. The DNA matches TRBJ2-5 better at its end, which makes the J call doubtful. There are 18 residues in the CDR3. Germline V gene data show CDR1 as ENHRY and CDR2 as SYGVKD. The CDR3 spells CAIRTGTSGIPTQETQYF. CDR3 sequence (DNA): TGTGCCATCAGAACAGGGACTAGCGGGATTCCCACTCAAGAGACCCAGTACTTC.

This clonotype was observed a few times. The J gene is TRBJ2-4, the V gene TRBV6-2 or TRBV6-3; 7 bases align to TRBD2. Germline assignment: CDR1 MNHEY and CDR2 SVGEGT. This CDR3 has 15 amino acids. With 0 bases clipped from V and 8 bases from J, the junction kept 7 bases outside the gene matches. This chain's CDR3 is CASSYSSREGDIQYF. CDR3 DNA: TGTGCCAGCAGTTACTCTTCCAGGGAGGGTGACATTCAGTACTTC.

This clonotype was seen only a few times. The chain employs TRBV7-2 and TRBJ2-3, with 12 nucleotides matching TRBD2. Unmatched junction bases numbered 15, after V lost 3 bases and J lost 14 bases. Germline V lookup: CDR1 SGHTA, CDR2 FQGNSA. This CDR3 spans 16 amino acids. As DNA, the CDR3 is TGTGCCAGCAGCTTGGGCCGACTAGCGGGAGACAGATACGCGTATTTT. Protein: CASSLGRLAGDRYAYF.

The chain recombines TRBV14 with TRBJ2-3; TRBD2 matches 7 bases. The CDR3 spans 17 residues. The ends lost 6 bases at V and 2 bases at J; junction bases unmatched: 14. Germline CDR1 reads SGHDN; CDR2 reads FVKESK. The CDR3 DNA is TGTGCCAGCAGTCTGACCGGGGCTAGCGGTCCCACAGATACGCAGTATTTT. The encoded protein is CASSLTGASGPTDTQYF. The whole variable domain, filled in from reference TRBV14 and TRBJ2-3, reads EAGVTQFPSHSVIEKGQTVTLRCDPISGHDNLYWYRRVMGKEIKFLLHFVKESKQDESGMPNNRFLAERTGGTYSTLKVQPAELEDSGVYFCASSLTGASGPTDTQYFGPGTRLTVL.

The chain is built from TRBV20-1 and TRBJ1-1; D ambiguous. Trimming took 2 bases from V and 6 from J, leaving 19 bases between them. Germline CDR1 reads DFQATT; CDR2 reads SNEGSKA (reference sequence). This CDR3 contains 15 residues. CDR3 coding DNA: TGCAGTGCTAGAAGTGTTCCGGGCCGTGTGTCTGAAGCTTTCTTT. Translation: CSARSVPGRVSEAFF.

The V gene is TRBV6-7, the J gene TRBJ2-1; 8 nucleotides line up with TRBD2. TRBV6-7 is classed as an ORF, of uncertain function. CDR3 length equals 18 residues. The V segment lost 7 bases and the J segment 0 bases; nucleotides outside the gene matches: 14. CDR3 sequence: CASTRAGGRGSSYNEQFF. The CDR3, as DNA: TGTGCCAGCACCCGGGCGGGAGGTCGGGGAAGCTCCTACAATGAGCAGTTCTTC.

In this sample, this clonotype turned up a few times. V usage is TRBV9 and J usage is TRBJ2-7; 8 bases are shared with TRBD1. CDR1 SGDLS and CDR2 YYNGEE come from the germline V gene. V was clipped by 0 bases and J by 0 bases; unmatched bases: 11. The CDR3 runs to 18 residues. The CDR3, as DNA: TGTGCCAGCAGCGTAGAGCCTCCCGGACAGGGAAGCTCCTACGAGCAGTACTTC. The encoded protein is CASSVEPPGQGSSYEQYF.

The chain couples TRBV7-9 to TRBJ1-5; possibly TRBD1 for D (6 bases). Trimming cost V 5 bases and J 7 bases, with 24 bases left between them. The CDR3 runs 17 residues. From germline, CDR1 is SEHNR and CDR2 FQNEAQ (reference sequence). The CDR3 region is CASSIGGSAGRGQPQHF. For the CDR3, the DNA is TGTGCCAGCAGCATAGGGGGTTCGGCAGGGAGGGGGCAGCCCCAGCATTTT.

This clonotype occurred a few times. The V call is TRBV9, the J call TRBJ2-1; 8 nucleotides match TRBD2. Germline CDR1 is SGDLS and CDR2 is YYNGEE. This CDR3 region has 16 residues. The V segment lost 0 bases and the J segment 8 bases; nucleotides outside the gene matches: 10. The CDR3 protein is CASSVVSAGVGHEQFF. CDR3 nucleotides: TGTGCCAGCAGCGTAGTTTCAGCGGGAGTGGGACATGAGCAGTTCTTC.

The chain couples TRBV12-3 or TRBV12-4 to TRBJ2-1; a weak D match, TRBD2 (5 bases). Deletions cut 8 bases from V and 4 bases from J, with 12 bases between. CDR3 length: 13 amino acids. CDR3 protein: CASDRTPYNEQFF. CDR3 DNA: TGTGCCAGCGACCGGACTCCGTACAATGAGCAGTTCTTC.

There are a few counts of this clonotype. One junction end disagrees with the germline gene, perhaps due to a read error. The chain links TRBV20-1 to TRBJ1-2; no definite D call. Germline V gives CDR1 DFQATT, CDR2 SNEGSKA (reference sequence). CDR3 length: 13 residues. The CDR3 here is CSARDDPHYGYTF. CDR3 coding DNA: TGCAGTGCCAGAGACGACCCGCACTATGGCTACACCTTC.

This clonotype has a single count. V and J are TRBV5-1 and TRBJ2-3; 9 nucleotides align to TRBD2. The CDR3 is 16 amino acids. Germline assignment: CDR1 SGHRS and CDR2 YFSETQ. V lost 5 bases, J lost 3 bases, and 10 bases stayed unmatched. CDR3 sequence: CASRAGGPTRTDTQYF. In nucleotides, the CDR3 is TGCGCCAGCAGGGCGGGGGGGCCCACGAGGACAGATACGCAGTATTTT.

Ten or more counts support this clonotype. Sequence at one end of the junction differs from germline and may be a read error. The chain combines TRBV5-1 with TRBJ1-1; the D gene is possibly TRBD1 (5 bases). CDR1 and CDR2 from the germline V gene are SGHRS and YFSETQ. This CDR3 is 13 amino acids long. The CDR3, as DNA: TGTGCCAGCAGCTTGCAGGGGAACACTGAAGCTTTCTTT. Encoded protein: CASSLQGNTEAFF. The full variable domain, its missing parts supplied by reference TRBV5-1 and TRBJ1-1, is KAGVTQTPRYLIKTRGQQVTLSCSPISGHRSVSWYQQTPGQGLQFLFEYFSETQRNKGNFPGRFSGRQFSNSRSEMNVSTLELGDSALYLCASSLQGNTEAFFGQGTRLTVV.

This clonotype was counted between two and nine times. The rearrangement uses TRBV27 and TRBJ2-4; TRBD1 agrees at 8 bases. The closer fit of TRBJ2-7 to the DNA end suggests the J call may be wrong. CDR1 MNHEY and CDR2 SMNVEV come from the germline V gene (reference sequence). The CDR3 has 15 amino acids. The CDR3 sequence is CASAGQGTFPYEQYF. The CDR3 DNA sequence: TGTGCCAGCGCCGGACAGGGCACATTCCCATACGAGCAGTACTTC.

This clonotype was detected only a few times. The V gene is TRBV27, the J gene TRBJ1-2; possibly TRBD1 for D (5 bases). The CDR3 has 13 residues. In germline, CDR1 is MNHEY, CDR2 SMNVEV (reference sequence). The ends were cut back, 10 bases at V and 0 bases at J, with 12 bases in the middle. CDR3 sequence reads: CATQGSTNYGYTF. As DNA, the CDR3 is TGTGCCACCCAGGGATCGACTAACTATGGCTACACCTTC.

The chain recombines TRBV18 with TRBJ2-5; D gene ambiguous. CDR3 length: 12 amino acids. Germline CDR1 is KGHSH and CDR2 is LQKENI. Trimming pared 1 base from V and 4 bases from J, leaving 4 bases between. The CDR3 bases are TGTGCCAGCTCACCACGCCCAGAGACCCAGTACTTC. Protein: CASSPRPETQYF.

The gene calls are TRBV28 and TRBJ2-3; D is possibly TRBD1 (5 bases). Between the trimmed V and J ends, which lost 8 bases and 0 bases, there was a span of 9 bases. The length of the CDR3 is 13 residues. Looked up from germline, CDR1 is MDHEN and CDR2 is SYDVKM. The CDR3 protein is CASGAGSTDTQYF. The CDR3 nucleotides read TGTGCCAGCGGGGCAGGCAGCACAGATACGCAGTATTTT. The variable domain in full, with the rest retrieved from reference TRBV28 and TRBJ2-3, is DVKVTQSSRYLVKRTGEKVFLECVQDMDHENMFWYRQDPGLGLRLIYFSYDVKMKEKGDIPEGYSVSREKKERFSLILESASTNQTSMYLCASGAGSTDTQYFGPGTRLTVL.

This sequence joins TRBV5-5 and TRBJ1-4; 9 bases match TRBD1. CDR3 length equals 15 residues. Germline trimming cut 0 bases from V and 5 bases from J; bases unmatched to any gene: 2. CDR1 and CDR2 (germline): SGHKS, YYEKEE (reference sequence). The CDR3 bases are TGTGCCAGCAGCTTGGGGGGACAGGGCAATGAAAAACTGTTTTTT. This sequence encodes CASSLGGQGNEKLFF.